The entry that follows covers one TCR beta chain sequence. Followed longitudinally, the Seattle patients had been enrolled during active infection. Libraries were prepared by immunoSEQ multiplex PCR; TCRdb keeps only in-frame clonotypes and omits some of them. Among 100,000 to 150,000 clones listed, roughly four fifths were seen once. This entry belongs to a study of blood T cell repertoires in COVID-19. The sample consisted of peripheral blood. This sequence originates from a man younger than 40 with COVID-19, enrolled during active disease.

This CDR3 reads CASSSPRELNYGYTF. The DNA for the CDR3 is TGTGCCAGCAGTTCCCCCCGGGAACTAAACTATGGCTACACCTTC. The J gene is TRBJ1-2, the V gene TRBV6-5, with no clear D. CDR1 is MNHEY, CDR2 SVGAGI, per germline. This CDR3 spans 15 amino acids. V lost 4 bases, J lost 2 bases, and 14 bases lay in between.